The table lists the clone carrying this T cell receptor (beta chain) with many counts. The sample comes from a study of neurological immune-mediated disorders. CDR3 length: 16 amino acids. CDR1 MGHRA and CDR2 YSYEKL come from the germline V gene. J gave up 5 bases and V 1 base, and 4 bases lay outside the gene matches. cDNA was made by 5'RACE with 10-nucleotide random UMIs. One entry per CDR3 protein, called by TCRdb with MiXCR from the 5' RACE reads. The repertoire holds 71,000 or so distinct CDR3 sequences, 5% to 6% seen once, with 2.2% in the top ten. This receptor was identified in a woman in her twenties or thirties with multiple sclerosis. The V and J genes are TRBV4-1 and TRBJ2-1, with 11 bases aligning to TRBD2. The sequencing sample was made of PBMCs. CDR3 loop: CASSQATSGDNNEQFF. The CDR3, as DNA: TGCGCCAGCAGCCAAGCGACTAGCGGGGACAACAATGAGCAGTTCTTC.